These 17 T cell receptor beta chains originate from one sample sequenced in a study of CD8+ T cells in alopecia areata. Reverse transcribed after extraction, RNA yielded cDNA as the sequencing template. Clones were read by immunoSEQ multiplex PCR, and TCRdb kept only the in-frame ones, dropping some. The sample consists of approximately 150,000 clones, about 87% of them appearing once. The source material was CD8+ T cells sorted from blood, sampled at week 0. The receptor source for this set is a human donor with alopecia areata.

The chain carries TRBV7-9 and TRBJ2-2, with D possibly TRBD2 on 5 matching bases. This CDR3 region has 14 residues. V lost 7 bases and J lost 3, with 12 bases in between. Germline lookup yields CDR1 SEHNR and CDR2 FQNEAQ (reference sequence). The CDR3 bases are TGTGCCAGCATCCCGACTACTTACACCGGGGAGCTGTTTTTT. Its translation: CASIPTTYTGELFF.

This clone was recorded once. CDR3 coding DNA: TGCGCCAGCAGTCGTACAGGGAGCTTCAATGAAAAACTGTTTTTT. Protein sequence: CASSRTGSFNEKLFF. J is TRBJ1-4 and V is TRBV10-2; possibly TRBD1 for D (6 bases). The CDR3 sequence is 15 residues long. Germline V CDR1 and CDR2: WSHSY, SAAADI. With 5 bases removed from V and 5 bases from J, the gap between germline ends came to 15 bases.

The J gene is TRBJ1-1, the V gene TRBV5-6; TRBD1 might be the D (6 bases). Trimming took 5 bases from V and 4 from J, leaving 15 bases between them. The CDR3 is 14 amino acids. Germline lookup yields CDR1 SGHDT and CDR2 YYEEEE. CDR3 loop: CASRVQGGGTEAFF. The CDR3 bases are TGTGCCAGCAGAGTACAGGGAGGCGGCACTGAAGCTTTCTTT.

The chain employs TRBV7-9 and TRBJ2-4, with 7 bases that match TRBD1. V lost 5 bases, J lost 0 bases, and 7 bases stayed unmatched. The germline CDR1 and CDR2 sequences are SEHNR and FQNEAQ (reference sequence). The CDR3 extends over 16 amino acids. CDR3 nucleotides: TGTGCCAGCAGCGGAAACAGGGGAATAGCCAAAAACATTCAGTACTTC. It specifies CASSGNRGIAKNIQYF.

The gene calls are TRBV6-1 and TRBJ2-7; 8 nucleotides align to TRBD1. V shed 6 bases, J shed 5 bases, and the junction held 12 bases outside the gene matches. CDR1 is MNHNS, CDR2 SASEGT, per germline. The CDR3 has 15 residues. The CDR3 sequence is CASRKGQGLTNEQYF. In DNA, the CDR3 is TGTGCCAGCAGAAAAGGACAGGGTCTTACCAACGAGCAGTACTTC.

The rearrangement joins TRBV5-1 to TRBJ2-2; D is uncertain. The V end was cut by 0 bases, the J end by 2 bases, with 11 bases between. The CDR3 is 16 amino acids. The germline CDR1 and CDR2 sequences are SGHRS and YFSETQ. The chain's CDR3 is CASSLGLERNTGELFF. CDR3 nucleotides: TGCGCCAGCAGCTTGGGTTTAGAAAGAAACACCGGGGAGCTGTTTTTT.

The J gene is TRBJ2-5, the V gene TRBV29-1, with D hard to call. CDR3 size: 10 residues. Trimming stripped 7 bases from V and 3 bases from J, with 6 bases between. The germline V gene encodes CDR1 SQVTM and CDR2 ANQGSEA. This chain's CDR3 is CSDWEETQYF. The CDR3 region has the DNA TGCAGCGACTGGGAAGAGACCCAGTACTTC.

The chain employs TRBV27 and TRBJ1-2; D gene uncertain. Trimming cost V 4 bases and J 2 bases, with 17 bases left between them. Germline V lookup: CDR1 MNHEY, CDR2 SMNVEV (reference sequence). The CDR3 has 16 amino acids. The CDR3 nucleotides are TGTGCCAGCAGTTCTTACCGGACTCGGCTAAACTATGGCTACACCTTC. It specifies CASSSYRTRLNYGYTF.

The chain links TRBV5-6 to TRBJ1-2, with D possibly TRBD1 on 6 matching bases. From germline, CDR1 is SGHDT and CDR2 YYEEEE. This CDR3 has 14 amino acids. V gave up 2 bases and J gave up 5 bases, with 13 bases separating them. As DNA, the CDR3 is TGTGCCAGCAGCTTTAGAACAGGGTCGTATGGCTACACCTTC. Translation: CASSFRTGSYGYTF.

The chain employs TRBV9 and TRBJ2-1; a possible D gene is TRBD2 (6 bases). The germline CDR1 and CDR2 sequences are SGDLS and YYNGEE. Trimming shortened V by 4 bases and J by 0 bases, and 11 bases separated the two germline ends. The CDR3 totals 15 residues. The CDR3 DNA sequence: TGTGCCAGCAGCCCGGGGGAGAGCTCCTACAATGAGCAGTTCTTC. This translates into CASSPGESSYNEQFF.

The chain recombines TRBV5-1 with TRBJ1-1, with 12 bases matching TRBD1. Trimming took 4 bases from V and 6 from J; bases not matched to a gene: 7. Germline V gene sequence: CDR1 SGHRS, CDR2 YFSETQ. The CDR3 is 15 amino acids. The CDR3, as DNA: TGCGCCAGCAGCGGCGGGGACAGGGGGCTGCCTGAAGCTTTCTTT. Its translation is CASSGGDRGLPEAFF.

This chain joins TRBV27 and TRBJ2-1, with D perhaps assigned TRBD1 or TRBD2 (5 bases each). The CDR3 length is 16 residues. Germline V CDR1 and CDR2: MNHEY, SMNVEV (reference sequence). Trimming took off 0 bases at V and 11 bases at J, with 20 bases between the two ends. CDR3 sequence reads: CASSLSVGRLVLKQFF. CDR3 bases: TGTGCCAGCAGTTTATCGGTGGGACGGCTTGTACTTAAGCAGTTCTTC.

This chain uses TRBV28 with TRBJ2-7; D is possibly TRBD1 or TRBD2 (5 bases each). V lost 6 bases, J lost 0 bases, and 15 bases lay in between. The V gene's germline CDR1 is MDHEN and CDR2 SYDVKM. This CDR3 has 15 amino acids. CDR3 bases: TGTGCCAGCAGCAATCCGGGACGCAACTCCTACGAGCAGTACTTC. Encoded protein: CASSNPGRNSYEQYF.

This chain connects TRBV11-2 to TRBJ2-7, with D uncertain. CDR1 SGHAT and CDR2 FQNNGV come from the germline V gene. Deletions cut 4 bases from V and 0 bases from J, with 7 bases between. This CDR3 is built from 13 residues. Here the CDR3 DNA reads TGTGCCAGCAGCTCACCGAGCTCCTACGAGCAGTACTTC. Its protein product is CASSSPSSYEQYF.

This chain links TRBV5-1 with TRBJ2-7; D possibly corresponds to TRBD1 (6 bases). The CDR3 totals 13 residues. Trimming removed 4 bases from V and 2 bases from J, with 10 bases in between. Germline-derived CDR1 and CDR2 are SGHRS and YFSETQ. CDR3 in DNA: TGCGCCAGCAGCGTAGGACAGCCCTACGAGCAGTACTTC. Translated, it gives CASSVGQPYEQYF.

The chain is built from TRBV6-1 and TRBJ2-3, with no clear D. The V end lost 4 bases, the J end lost 11 bases, and 19 bases lay between the germline ends. Germline lookup yields CDR1 MNHNS and CDR2 SASEGT. The CDR3 is 14 amino acids. For the CDR3, the DNA is TGTGCCAGCAGTGCGCCCGGCCTGGGATATGGGCAGTATTTT. Translated, it gives CASSAPGLGYGQYF.

The J gene is TRBJ2-7, the V gene TRBV6-4; 8 bases are shared with TRBD2. The germline V gene has CDR1 MRHNA and CDR2 SNTAGT. CDR3 length equals 16 residues. The ends lost 0 bases at V and 4 bases at J; junction bases unmatched: 8. CDR3 nucleotides: TGTGCCAGCAGTGACTCTCCGACCGGGGGGGAGTACGAGCAGTACTTC. Translating gives CASSDSPTGGEYEQYF.